The following is a TCR beta chain sequence with its context. What it binds is not known. This entry belongs to a study of beta chain features in type 1 diabetes. Study background: Regarding age, gender and cell yields, patients proved similar to healthy donors. Findings and caveats of the study: Across all four CD4+ subsets, people with type 1 diabetes showed modestly shorter TCRB CDR3s. Highly expressing activated T cells could be over-counted with a cDNA template.

The investigators reverse transcribed all of the isolated RNA, so they sequenced expressed TCRB transcripts. Some clones are missing from TCRdb's copy, which holds only in-frame ones; the method was immunoSEQ multiplex PCR. The repertoire holds 400,000 to 500,000 clones, with about 14% as singletons. The CDR3 runs to 15 residues. The ends were cut back, 2 bases at V and 4 bases at J, with 14 bases in the middle. CDR1 SGHVS and CDR2 FQNEAQ come from the germline V gene. Markers CD45RO/CCR7/CD25/CD127/CD95/CD27 served to sort CD4+ naive, central memory, regulatory and stem cell-like memory cells. Sequencing input: naive CD4+ T cells from blood. The TCR originated in a man aged 25-45 years in good health. The chain couples TRBV7-8 to TRBJ2-5; either TRBD1 or TRBD2 may supply D (6 bases each). In DNA form, the CDR3 reads TGTGCCAGCAGCTTATTCGAGGGGGGCCGAGAGACCCAGTACTTC. It translates to CASSLFEGGRETQYF. The full variable domain, rest sourced from reference TRBV7-8 and TRBJ2-5, is GAGVSQSPRYKVAKRGQDVALRCDPISGHVSLFWYQQALGQGPEFLTYFQNEAQLDKSGLPSDRFFAERPEGSVSTLKIQRTQQEDSAVYLCASSLFEGGRETQYFGPGTRLLVL.